The 23 T cell receptor beta chains reported below all come from one sample, sequenced in a study of T cell responses to AZD1222 COVID-19 vaccine. TCRdb keeps only in-frame clones here, not all; method: immunoSEQ multiplex PCR. The table shows tens of thousands of clones, with 90% to 95% occurring only once. This specimen consisted of peripheral blood, obtained on day 0 of AZD1222 vaccination. The origin of the receptors is an adult in good health.

The rearrangement links TRBV5-1 to TRBJ2-5, with D unresolved. V was cut by 3 bases and J by 1 base, with 13 bases left in between. CDR3 size: 15 residues. CDR1 is SGHRS and CDR2 is YFSETQ in the germline V gene. CDR3 sequence: CASSSWVGVQETQYF. The CDR3 nucleotides read TGCGCCAGCAGCTCGTGGGTTGGCGTCCAAGAGACCCAGTACTTC.

The chain has TRBV7-9 and TRBJ2-3, with TRBD2 identical over 9 bases. The CDR3 has 15 amino acids. Germline CDR1 SEHNR, CDR2 FQNEAQ (reference sequence). J lost 0 bases, V lost 8 bases, and 6 bases had no gene match. CDR3 residues: CASLAGLPSTDTQYF. In nucleotides, the CDR3 is TGTGCCAGCCTAGCGGGGTTGCCCAGCACAGATACGCAGTATTTT.

This chain links TRBV27 with TRBJ2-3; D remains unclear. The length of the CDR3 is 16 residues. The germline gives CDR1 MNHEY, CDR2 SMNVEV (reference sequence). The V gene lost 4 bases and the J gene lost 1 base, with 15 bases spanning the gap. The CDR3 spells CASSSRLVGGTDTQYF. For the CDR3, the DNA is TGTGCCAGCAGTTCGAGACTCGTAGGAGGCACAGATACGCAGTATTTT.

This clone was counted a single time. CDR3 sequence reads: CAISESRGRTDTQYF. The DNA for the CDR3 is TGTGCCATCAGTGAGTCAAGGGGGCGCACAGATACGCAGTATTTT. The chain links TRBV10-3 to TRBJ2-3; 7 bases are a match to TRBD1. Germline V lookup: CDR1 ENHRY, CDR2 SYGVKD. This CDR3 is built from 15 residues. V trimming: 0 bases; J trimming: 1 base; junction bases outside the gene matches: 1.

The chain uses TRBV4-1 and TRBJ2-3; D gene ambiguous. CDR1 is MGHRA and CDR2 is YSYEKL in the germline V gene. The CDR3 is 15 amino acids. V lost 4 bases to trimming and J lost 1 base, with 12 bases between them. As DNA, the CDR3 is TGCGCCAGCAGCCTCTCAAGGGCGGGCACAGATACGCAGTATTTT. This sequence encodes CASSLSRAGTDTQYF.

The chain employs TRBV6-4 and TRBJ1-2; TRBD1 matches 11 bases. The CDR3 has 15 amino acids. V was pared by 6 bases and J by 5 bases, with 8 bases of the junction left unmatched. Looked up from germline, CDR1 is MRHNA and CDR2 is SNTAGT. CDR3 DNA sequence: TGTGCCAGCAGGCCCGGACAGGGGGCAGGGTATGGCTACACCTTC. Its translation: CASRPGQGAGYGYTF.

The chain has TRBV6-5 and TRBJ2-7; a weak D match, TRBD1 (6 bases). The length of the CDR3 is 12 residues. V lost 10 bases, J lost 3 bases, and 13 bases lay in between. Germline CDR1 is MNHEY and CDR2 is SVGAGI. CDR3 nucleotide sequence: TGTGCCACCAGGACAGCCAACTACGAGCAGTACTTC. Residues: CATRTANYEQYF.

This rearrangement joins TRBV28 to TRBJ2-7; perhaps TRBD1 as D (10 bases). V was clipped by 4 bases and J by 4 bases, with 20 bases between them. This CDR3 is built from 16 residues. CDR1 and CDR2 (germline): MDHEN, SYDVKM. In nucleotides, the CDR3 is TGTGCCAGCAGTTCTAGCGGGACAGGGGCGAGTTACGAGCAGTACTTC. Protein sequence: CASSSSGTGASYEQYF.

The chain joins TRBV28 to TRBJ2-7; 12 positions match TRBD2. Germline V lookup: CDR1 MDHEN, CDR2 SYDVKM. Trimming took 6 bases from V and 0 from J; bases not matched to a gene: 6. The length of the CDR3 is 16 residues. In nucleotides, the CDR3 is TGTGCCAGCAGACCGGGACTAGCGGGCGGCTCCTACGAGCAGTACTTC. Its translation is CASRPGLAGGSYEQYF.

A few counts support this clone. The chain joins TRBV19 to TRBJ1-2, with D hard to call. The CDR3 has 12 amino acids. V dropped 7 bases and J dropped 4 bases, with 10 bases sitting between them. In germline, CDR1 is LNHDA, CDR2 SQIVND (reference sequence). The CDR3 loop is CASNSWGYGYTF. The CDR3 bases are TGTGCCAGTAATTCATGGGGCTATGGCTACACCTTC. The variable domain in full, completed from reference TRBV19 and TRBJ1-2, reads DGGITQSPKYLFRKEGQNVTLSCEQNLNHDAMYWYRQDPGQGLRLIYYSQIVNDFQKGDIAEGYSVSREKKESFPLTVTSAQKNPTAFYLCASNSWGYGYTFGSGTRLTVV.

Written as DNA, the CDR3 is TGTGCCAGCAGTTCCACTAGACAGGGCTGGAACTATGGCTACACCTTC. Encoded protein: CASSSTRQGWNYGYTF. The chain has TRBV6-2 or TRBV6-3 and TRBJ1-2; 7 nucleotides line up with TRBD1. V gave up 4 bases and J gave up 2 bases; unmatched junction bases: 10. Per germline, CDR1 MNHEY and CDR2 SVGEGT. The CDR3 has 16 residues.

The chain is built from TRBV5-6 and TRBJ2-1; possible D gene TRBD1, 6 bases. The CDR3 length is 18 residues. V dropped 0 bases and J dropped 8 bases, with 24 bases sitting between them. In germline, CDR1 is SGHDT, CDR2 YYEEEE. Here the CDR3 DNA reads TGTGCCAGCAGCTTGGGTGGATTTGTCAGTGGAGCAGGGGATGAGCAGTTCTTC. This translates into CASSLGGFVSGAGDEQFF.

This chain connects TRBV20-1 to TRBJ2-1, with 8 bases that match TRBD2. V was pared by 4 bases and J by 14 bases, with 7 bases of the junction left unmatched. CDR1 is DFQATT and CDR2 is SNEGSKA in the germline V gene (reference sequence). The CDR3 loop spans 11 amino acids. The CDR3 DNA follows: TGCAGTGCTACTATACTCGGGGGGGAGTTCTTC. Its protein product is CSATILGGEFF.

The V gene is TRBV7-9, the J gene TRBJ1-1; D is undetermined. V lost 8 bases to trimming and J lost 8 bases, with 12 bases between them. The germline V gene encodes CDR1 SEHNR and CDR2 FQNEAQ (reference sequence). CDR3 size: 11 residues. The CDR3 here is CASGRRAEAFF. The CDR3 bases are TGTGCCAGCGGGAGAAGGGCAGAAGCTTTCTTT.

The chain couples TRBV11-2 to TRBJ2-1; D is undetermined. V dropped 5 bases and J dropped 9 bases, with 11 bases sitting between them. In germline, CDR1 is SGHAT, CDR2 FQNNGV. CDR3 length: 12 residues. This CDR3 is CASSPELGEQFF. The CDR3 nucleotides read TGTGCCAGCAGCCCAGAGTTGGGTGAGCAGTTCTTC.

This chain joins TRBV11-3 and TRBJ2-3, with D possibly being TRBD1 (6 bases). Trimming shortened V by 1 base and J by 2 bases, and 25 bases separated the two germline ends. The germline gives CDR1 SGHNT, CDR2 YENEEA. The CDR3 covers 20 residues. This CDR3 is CASSLVSADRWTEHTDTQYF. The CDR3 nucleotides are TGTGCCAGCAGCTTAGTCTCTGCGGACCGTTGGACAGAACACACAGATACGCAGTATTTT.

The V gene is TRBV5-1, the J gene TRBJ2-3; the D gene is possibly TRBD2 (7 bases). The CDR3 is made up of 13 amino acids. V lost 6 bases and J lost 6, with 14 bases in between. Looked up from germline, CDR1 is SGHRS and CDR2 is YFSETQ. Here the CDR3 DNA reads TGCGCCAGCAATGGGGGGGGCTTCGATACGCAGTATTTT. Protein product: CASNGGGFDTQYF.

V is TRBV20-1 and J is TRBJ1-1; D is undetermined. Looked up from germline, CDR1 is DFQATT and CDR2 is SNEGSKA (reference sequence). This CDR3 is built from 10 residues. V was shortened by 4 bases and J by 8 bases, with 8 bases between the two germline ends. The CDR3 loop reads CSAIGWEAFF. The CDR3 bases are TGCAGTGCTATCGGATGGGAAGCTTTCTTT.

This chain links TRBV5-1 with TRBJ1-3, with 9 positions matching TRBD1. Germline CDR1 and CDR2: SGHRS and YFSETQ. V was pared by 0 bases and J by 4 bases, with 2 bases of the junction left unmatched. CDR3 length equals 15 residues. The CDR3 DNA reads as TGCGCCAGCAGCTTGGTTGGACAGGGGGGAAACACCATATATTTT. It codes for CASSLVGQGGNTIYF.

J is TRBJ1-1 and V is TRBV5-5; D is ambiguous. Germline assignment: CDR1 SGHKS and CDR2 YYEKEE (reference sequence). Between the trimmed V and J ends, which lost 0 bases and 1 base, there was a span of 13 bases. The CDR3 totals 16 residues. Here the CDR3 reads CASSLEGNERNTEAFF. The CDR3 DNA sequence: TGTGCCAGCAGCTTGGAAGGGAATGAAAGGAACACTGAAGCTTTCTTT.

The CDR3 protein is CAISKVTGELFF. CDR3 in DNA: TGTGCCATCTCCAAGGTCACCGGGGAGCTGTTTTTT. V is TRBV10-3 and J is TRBJ2-2; the D is unclear. Trimming removed 8 bases at V and 4 bases at J, with 8 bases between. From germline, CDR1 is ENHRY and CDR2 SYGVKD. The CDR3 length is 12 residues.

This rearrangement joins TRBV5-5 to TRBJ2-7; D gene unclear. CDR1 is SGHKS, CDR2 YYEKEE, per germline (reference sequence). Trimming removed 3 bases at V and 4 bases at J, with 5 bases between. The CDR3 length is 11 residues. CDR3 amino acids: CASSSPYEQYF. The CDR3 nucleotides read TGTGCCAGCAGCTCCCCGTACGAGCAGTACTTC.

V gene TRBV7-9 combines with J gene TRBJ2-1, with a tentative D call TRBD1 (5 bases). This CDR3 contains 14 residues. Germline CDR1 is SEHNR and CDR2 is FQNEAQ (reference sequence). Trimming pared 3 bases from V and 4 bases from J, leaving 10 bases between. The CDR3 DNA reads TGTGCCAGCAGCTTGACGACAGATTACAATGAGCAGTTCTTC. Translating it yields CASSLTTDYNEQFF.